This T cell receptor (beta chain) was identified during a study of CD8+ T cells in alopecia areata. Study information: Tofacitinib was given for 6 to 18 months, then stopped for 6 months.

The study, taken as a whole, reports: Against the mouse data, patients shared TCRs less clearly, possibly for HLA reasons. In lesional scalp, particularly from alopecia totalis/universalis, clonality was higher than in normal scalp.

Per germline, CDR1 SQVTM and CDR2 ANQGSEA. V shed 5 bases and J 5 bases; nucleotides not matched to a gene: 14. This CDR3 region has 16 residues. The study team obtained lesional scalp punch biopsies and peripheral blood from alopecia areata patients. In each case, RNA was isolated and then reverse transcribed into cDNA as the sequencing template. Assay: immunoSEQ multiplex PCR; the TCRdb copy retains only in-frame clones and omits some. The sample includes 140,000 to 150,000 clones, about 89% of them seen just once. As regards this clone: Antigen specificity is unknown.

Sequences were derived from CD8+ T cells sorted from blood, sampled at week 0. This rearrangement joins TRBV29-1 to TRBJ1-1; 10 bases align to TRBD1. This sequence originates from a human donor with alopecia areata. CDR3 DNA sequence: TGCAGCGTTACCGGGACAGGGGTTTTAATGCTGACTGAAGCTTTCTTT. Translated, it gives CSVTGTGVLMLTEAFF.